This TCR beta chain was recorded in a study of T cell responses to AZD1222 COVID-19 vaccine. Findings and limits, study-wide: CD4 TCRs associated with vaccination spanned spike, dominating at 160-218 and 743-854. A mostly white British donor set with more females was recruited, and clonal diversity was possibly underestimated. Scientists sampled the repertoires only once the peak T cell response had passed.

The assay was immunoSEQ multiplex PCR, and TCRdb's table has in-frame clones only and misses some. In the table there are 250,000 to 300,000 clones, approximately 94% of which are singletons. A note on this clone: Its specificity is unknown.

CDR1 is ENHRY, CDR2 SYGVKD, per germline. This CDR3 is 14 amino acids long. Trimming left V 6 bases short and J 6 bases short, with 14 bases between. This specimen consisted of peripheral blood, obtained 28 days after the second AZD1222 dose. The chain employs TRBV10-3 and TRBJ1-4; D perhaps matches TRBD1 (5 bases). This TCR was recovered from an adult who received the AZD1222 COVID-19 vaccine. CDR3 residues: CAIRRDRTDEKLFF. CDR3 sequence (DNA): TGTGCCATCAGAAGGGACCGGACGGATGAAAAACTGTTTTTT.